This T cell receptor beta chain is from a study of cytomegalovirus exposure and HLA in healthy donors. Study outcomes and limitations: Many donors shared some public TCRs, even though most TCR sequences were rare.

A word on this clone: Its cognate antigen is unknown.

In the PCR, 60 Vbeta and 13 Jbeta primers were used. Repertoires were generated with immunoSEQ multiplex PCR, while TCRdb's copy carries only in-frame clones and drops some. The sample holds about 140,000 clones, 70% to 80% seen once. The receptor was derived from a female donor in good health and CMV-seronegative. The sequencing sample was made of PBMCs.

The CDR3 is CSVSDGLNQPQHF. CDR3 in DNA: TGCAGCGTTTCGGACGGACTCAATCAGCCCCAGCATTTT. The chain couples TRBV29-1 to TRBJ1-5; D ambiguous. CDR1 SQVTM and CDR2 ANQGSEA come from the germline V gene. The CDR3 loop spans 13 amino acids. V was trimmed by 5 bases and J by 3 bases, leaving 11 bases between them.